The next 24 T cell receptor beta chains were all read from a single sample in a study of breast tumors, draining lymph nodes, adjacent tissues. TCRdb fed the multiplex PCR reads into MiXCR, producing one record per CDR3 protein. The sample contains about 200,000 distinct CDR3 sequences, roughly 31% of which appear only once. Samples came from axillary lymph nodes draining the breast cancer. The sequencing sample was made of axillary lymph node tissue. These receptors all come from a female donor with breast cancer. Some clones in this sample may be carry-over from other donors' samples.

This clonotype was recorded at least ten times. J is TRBJ1-2 and V is TRBV12-3 or TRBV12-4; a weak D match, TRBD1 (6 bases). The CDR3 is made up of 13 amino acids. The V end was cut by 3 bases, the J end by 8 bases, with 13 bases between. CDR3 bases: TGTGCCAGCAGTTTTTCCGGGGGCGAGGGCTACACCTTC. It encodes CASSFSGGEGYTF.

In this sample, this clonotype turned up many times. The V and J genes are TRBV4-3 and TRBJ1-4; D perhaps matches TRBD1 (6 bases). CDR1 is LGHNA and CDR2 is YSLEER in the germline V gene. This CDR3 comprises 16 residues. V shed 0 bases and J shed 2 bases, with 10 bases lying between them. The CDR3 nucleotides read TGCGCCAGCAGCCAAGATTGGGGGGCTACTAATGAAAAACTGTTTTTT. Translating gives CASSQDWGATNEKLFF.

This clonotype has a count of ten or more. The chain employs TRBV7-9 and TRBJ2-2; the D call may be TRBD1 or TRBD2 (5 bases each). Germline V gene sequence: CDR1 SEHNR, CDR2 FQNEAQ (reference sequence). The CDR3 covers 15 residues. The V gene lost 1 base and the J gene lost 3 bases, with 9 bases spanning the gap. The CDR3 loop is CASSLGQGDTGELFF. CDR3 nucleotide sequence: TGTGCCAGCAGCTTAGGGCAGGGAGACACCGGGGAGCTGTTTTTT.

This clonotype was seen at least ten times. The V and J genes are TRBV11-2 and TRBJ2-1; D is ambiguous. V gave up 1 base and J gave up 0 bases, with 10 bases separating them. There are 16 residues in the CDR3. Germline V lookup: CDR1 SGHAT, CDR2 FQNNGV. The CDR3 nucleotides read TGTGCCAGCAGCTTAGGGGTTAGCTTCTCCTACAATGAGCAGTTCTTC. Amino acid sequence: CASSLGVSFSYNEQFF. The variable domain in full, completed from reference TRBV11-2 and TRBJ2-1, reads EAGVAQSPRYKIIEKRQSVAFWCNPISGHATLYWYQQILGQGPKLLIQFQNNGVVDDSQLPKDRFSAERLKGVDSTLKIQPAKLEDSAVYLCASSLGVSFSYNEQFFGPGTRLTVL.

This sequence joins TRBV3-1 and TRBJ2-5; 11 bases map to TRBD2. Germline V gives CDR1 LGHDT, CDR2 YNNKEL (reference sequence). The length of the CDR3 is 16 residues. Trimming removed 3 bases from V and 5 bases from J; junction bases left unmatched: 8. CDR3 coding DNA: TGTGCCAGCAGCCACTTAGCGGGGGGGCTGGGGGAGACCCAGTACTTC. It yields the protein CASSHLAGGLGETQYF.

The chain is built from TRBV9 and TRBJ1-2; tentative D call: TRBD1 (6 bases). Germline V gene sequence: CDR1 SGDLS, CDR2 YYNGEE. CDR3 size: 14 residues. V lost 3 bases, J lost 0 bases, and 9 bases lay in between. CDR3 amino acids: CASSEGDSNYGYTF. The CDR3 DNA sequence: TGTGCCAGCAGCGAGGGGGACTCTAACTATGGCTACACCTTC. The entire variable domain, with the rest obtained from reference TRBV9 and TRBJ1-2, is as follows: DSGVTQTPKHLITATGQRVTLRCSPRSGDLSVYWYQQSLDQGLQFLIQYYNGEERAKGNILERFSAQQFPDLHSELNLSSLELGDSALYFCASSEGDSNYGYTFGSGTRLTVV.

This clonotype was observed at least ten times. The V gene is TRBV19, the J gene TRBJ1-5; no clear D gene. Germline CDR1 reads LNHDA; CDR2 reads SQIVND (reference sequence). The V end was cut by 1 base, the J end by 7 bases, with 11 bases between. This CDR3 has 14 residues. The CDR3 loop reads CASSIAGFEQPQHF. The CDR3 DNA sequence: TGTGCCAGTAGTATAGCTGGGTTTGAACAGCCCCAGCATTTT.

This clonotype came up many times. The genes are TRBV7-9 and TRBJ1-2; D unclear. In germline, CDR1 is SEHNR, CDR2 FQNEAQ (reference sequence). V was clipped by 0 bases and J by 1 base, with 0 bases between them. The CDR3 covers 12 residues. The CDR3 coding sequence is TGTGCCAGCAGCTTAGCTAACTATGGCTACACCTTC. It translates to CASSLANYGYTF.

Concerning this clonotype itself: A junction end diverges from the germline sequence, so it may reflect a read error. The chain recombines TRBV20-1 with TRBJ2-4; 8 nucleotides match TRBD2. Germline V CDR1 and CDR2: DFQATT, SNEGSKA (reference sequence). This CDR3 is 16 amino acids long. This chain's CDR3 is CSARSVAGMGKSIQYF. CDR3 bases: TGCAGTGCTAGATCCGTAGCGGGAATGGGCAAAAGCATTCAGTACTTC.

This clonotype was found a few times. This rearrangement joins TRBV2 to TRBJ1-1; D gene uncertain. This CDR3 has 14 amino acids. Looked up from germline, CDR1 is SNHLY and CDR2 is FYNNEI. V lost 2 bases to trimming and J lost 1 base, with 8 bases between them. CDR3: CASSERWGNTEAFF. CDR3 DNA sequence: TGTGCCAGCAGTGAAAGGTGGGGGAACACTGAAGCTTTCTTT. Looking up the rest from reference TRBV2 and TRBJ1-1 gives the full variable domain: EPEVTQTPSHQVTQMGQEVILRCVPISNHLYFYWYRQILGQKVEFLVSFYNNEISEKSEIFDDQFSVERPDGSNFTLKIRSTKLEDSAMYFCASSERWGNTEAFFGQGTRLTVV.

This clonotype has ten or more counts. V is TRBV30 and J is TRBJ1-4; D is ambiguous. CDR1 and CDR2 (germline): GTSNPN, SVGIG (reference sequence). The germline V and J ends were trimmed by 8 bases and 0 bases, with 13 bases remaining between them. The CDR3 contains 14 residues. Written as DNA, the CDR3 is TGTGCCGCACTGTCCCGTTCAACTAATGAAAAACTGTTTTTT. The encoded protein is CAALSRSTNEKLFF.

This clonotype has ten or more counts. V usage is TRBV19 and J usage is TRBJ1-3; D is unclear. CDR3 size: 14 residues. V dropped 7 bases and J dropped 0 bases, with 10 bases sitting between them. Germline lookup yields CDR1 LNHDA and CDR2 SQIVND (reference sequence). For the CDR3, the DNA is TGTGCCAGTAAGTTGCAGCCCTCTGGAAACACCATATATTTT. Encoded protein: CASKLQPSGNTIYF.

Worth noting for this clonotype: A much larger clone differs by one base, so this may be a read error. The V call is TRBV7-9, the J call TRBJ2-1, with 10 positions matching TRBD2. Germline V CDR1 and CDR2: SEHNR, FQNEAQ (reference sequence). The ends lost 5 bases at V and 2 bases at J; junction bases unmatched: 18. CDR3 size: 20 residues. The CDR3, as DNA: TGTGCCAGCAGCCCTGGGACTAGCGCCGCCCTCGGGGCTCCCTACAATGAGCAGTTCTTC. It specifies CASSPGTSAALGAPYNEQFF.

V is TRBV15 and J is TRBJ1-2, with 9 bases matching TRBD1. V lost 0 bases to trimming and J lost 4 bases; unmatched junction nucleotides: 3. This CDR3 comprises 15 residues. CDR1 LNHNV and CDR2 YYDKDF come from the germline V gene (reference sequence). In nucleotides, the CDR3 is TGTGCCACCAGCAGAGATCGGGACAGGGTCTATGGCTACACCTTC. It is translated as CATSRDRDRVYGYTF.

This clonotype was counted ten times or more. The chain recombines TRBV11-2 with TRBJ1-6; 10 bases fit TRBD1. CDR1 and CDR2 (germline): SGHAT, FQNNGV. Losses at the gene ends were 3 bases for V and 14 bases for J; bases not matched to a gene: 7. The CDR3 runs 14 residues. CDR3 nucleotide sequence: TGTGCCAGCAGCTTGGGACAGGGGTTGGGGACCCTCCACTTT. This sequence encodes CASSLGQGLGTLHF.

This clonotype was detected many times. The chain's CDR3 is CASSLVLGKEQFF. Here the CDR3 DNA reads TGTGCCAGCAGCTTAGTTCTAGGGAAGGAGCAGTTCTTC. This chain joins TRBV7-6 and TRBJ2-1; D unclear. V was shortened by 1 base and J by 10 bases, with 11 bases between the two germline ends. The CDR3 covers 13 residues. CDR1 is SGHVS, CDR2 FNYEAQ, per germline.

With regard to this clonotype: A clone one base away is much larger, so this may be a read error. This likely comes from a read error, as the CDR3 has no conserved phenylalanine or tryptophan at its end. The rearrangement joins TRBV7-2 to TRBJ2-3, with D possibly TRBD2 on 7 matching bases. Trimming pared 3 bases from V and 6 bases from J, leaving 13 bases between. The CDR3 has 14 residues. In germline, CDR1 is SGHTA, CDR2 FQGNSA. CDR3: CASSFGGGGDTQYL. For the CDR3, the DNA is TGTGCCAGCAGCTTCGGGGGAGGGGGGGATACGCAGTATCTT.

This clonotype has ten or more counts. The chain combines TRBV6-5 with TRBJ2-2, with D tentatively TRBD1 or TRBD2 (5 bases each). V dropped 5 bases and J dropped 3 bases, with 10 bases sitting between them. The germline V gene has CDR1 MNHEY and CDR2 SVGAGI. The CDR3 extends over 14 amino acids. This CDR3 reads CASSHGTHTGELFF. Here the CDR3 DNA reads TGTGCCAGCAGTCACGGGACCCACACCGGGGAGCTGTTTTTT.

In regard to this clonotype: This may stem from a read error, because a much larger clone lies one nucleotide away. This chain joins TRBV30 and TRBJ2-2; D unresolved. Trimming removed 5 bases at V and 5 bases at J, with 12 bases between. The V gene's germline CDR1 is GTSNPN and CDR2 SVGIG (reference sequence). The CDR3 has 13 residues. Here the CDR3 reads CAWGPRPTGELFF. CDR3 bases: TGTGCCTGGGGCCCCCGACCAACCGGGGAGCTGTTTTTT.

The chain carries TRBV27 and TRBJ2-2; 13 nucleotides align to TRBD2. The CDR3 spans 15 residues. With V trimmed by 3 bases and J by 6 bases, 1 base remained unmatched. CDR1 and CDR2 from the germline V gene are MNHEY and SMNVEV (reference sequence). The CDR3 DNA is TGTGCCAGCAGTTTTACTAGCGGGAGGGCCGGGGAGCTGTTTTTT. Translation gives CASSFTSGRAGELFF.

As regards this clonotype: With a much larger clone just one base away, this may be a read error. The gene calls are TRBV20-1 and TRBJ2-2; 14 bases are a match to TRBD2. Germline CDR1 and CDR2: DFQATT and SNEGSKA (reference sequence). This CDR3 has 18 amino acids. V was clipped by 2 bases and J by 4 bases; unmatched bases: 9. CDR3 amino acids: CSARRTSGGPLFTGELFF. In nucleotides, the CDR3 is TGCAGTGCTAGAAGGACTAGCGGGGGGCCTCTTTTCACCGGGGAGCTGTTTTTT.

This sequence joins TRBV19 and TRBJ2-7; 10 bases line up with TRBD2. Trimming removed 10 bases from V and 2 bases from J; junction bases left unmatched: 11. Germline CDR1 LNHDA, CDR2 SQIVND (reference sequence). CDR3 length: 15 residues. The CDR3 reads CATRTSGVGPYEQYF. The CDR3 nucleotides read TGTGCCACCAGGACTAGCGGTGTAGGCCCCTACGAGCAGTACTTC.

Details on this clonotype: A read error may be the cause here, since a much bigger clone is one base away. V is TRBV4-1 and J is TRBJ2-1; unclear D gene. This CDR3 is built from 15 residues. Germline assignment: CDR1 MGHRA and CDR2 YSYEKL. The chain's CDR3 is CASSQDRIRINAQFF. CDR3 bases: TGCGCCAGCAGCCAAGATCGAATTAGAATAAATGCGCAGTTCTTC.

This clonotype was detected only once. One junction end disagrees with the germline gene, perhaps due to a read error. The V gene is TRBV7-8, the J gene TRBJ2-3; 7 bases match TRBD2. Germline CDR1 is SGHVS and CDR2 is FQNEAQ. The CDR3 is made up of 13 amino acids. Here the CDR3 reads CANSRGGRDTQYF. CDR3 nucleotide sequence: TGTGCCAACAGCCGCGGGGGTCGGGATACGCAGTATTTT.